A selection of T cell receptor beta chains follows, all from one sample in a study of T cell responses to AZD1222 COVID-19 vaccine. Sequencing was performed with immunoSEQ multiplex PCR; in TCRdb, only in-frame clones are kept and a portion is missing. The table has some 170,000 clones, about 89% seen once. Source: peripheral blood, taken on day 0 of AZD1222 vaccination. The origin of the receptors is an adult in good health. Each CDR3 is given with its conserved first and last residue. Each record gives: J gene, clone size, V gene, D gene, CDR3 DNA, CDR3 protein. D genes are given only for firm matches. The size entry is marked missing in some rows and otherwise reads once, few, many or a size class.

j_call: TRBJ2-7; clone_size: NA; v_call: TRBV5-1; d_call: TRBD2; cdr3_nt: TGCGCCAGCAGCGAAGCGGGAGATGGCTACGAGCAGTACTTC; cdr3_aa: CASSEAGDGYEQYF
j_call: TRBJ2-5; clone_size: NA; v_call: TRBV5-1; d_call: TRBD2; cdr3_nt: TGCGCCAGCAGCTTGAAGGGAGGGGAGACCCAGTACTTC; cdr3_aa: CASSLKGGETQYF
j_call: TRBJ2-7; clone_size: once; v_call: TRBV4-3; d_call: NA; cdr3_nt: TGCGCCAGCAGCCCGCGTGAGGGACCCTACGAGCAGTACTTC; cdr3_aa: CASSPREGPYEQYF
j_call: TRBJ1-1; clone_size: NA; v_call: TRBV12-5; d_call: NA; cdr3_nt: TGTGCTAGTGGTTTGGATGGGGCGACTGAAGCTTTCTTT; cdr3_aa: CASGLDGATEAFF
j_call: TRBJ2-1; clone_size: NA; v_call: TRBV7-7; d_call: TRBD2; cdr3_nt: TGTGCTAGCAGCTTAAGCGGGAGCTCCTACAATGAGCAGTTCTTC; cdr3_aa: CASSLSGSSYNEQFF
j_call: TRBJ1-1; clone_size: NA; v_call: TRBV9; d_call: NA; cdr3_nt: TGTGCCAGCAGCTTTAGACAGGAGGGCACTGAAGCTTTCTTT; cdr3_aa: CASSFRQEGTEAFF
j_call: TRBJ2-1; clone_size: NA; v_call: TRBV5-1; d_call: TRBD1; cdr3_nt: TGCGCCAGCAGCTTGGAGGGGACAGTTTACCCGAATGAGCAGTTCTTC; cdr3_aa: CASSLEGTVYPNEQFF
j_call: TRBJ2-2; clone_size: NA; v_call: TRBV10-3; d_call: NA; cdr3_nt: TGTGCCAGCCGGACGGGGGCCGGGGGCACCGGGGAGCTGTTTTTT; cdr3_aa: CASRTGAGGTGELFF
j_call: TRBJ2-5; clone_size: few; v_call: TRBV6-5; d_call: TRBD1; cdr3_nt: TGTGCCGCCTACACAGGGGCGCAAGAGACCCAGTACTTC; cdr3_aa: CAAYTGAQETQYF
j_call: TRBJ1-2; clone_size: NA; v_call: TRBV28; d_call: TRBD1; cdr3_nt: TGTGCCAGCAGTACCCTCGGGACAGGAGATGGCTACACCTTC; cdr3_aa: CASSTLGTGDGYTF
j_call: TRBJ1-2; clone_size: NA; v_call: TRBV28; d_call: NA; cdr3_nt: TGTGCCAGCAGTTCTCTCCCCGGGACGGAGTATGGCTACACCTTC; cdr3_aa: CASSSLPGTEYGYTF
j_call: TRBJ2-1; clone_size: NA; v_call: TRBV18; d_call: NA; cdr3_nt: TGTGCCAGCTCACTCAGAAGGGGGGCCGATGAGCAGTTCTTC; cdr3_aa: CASSLRRGADEQFF
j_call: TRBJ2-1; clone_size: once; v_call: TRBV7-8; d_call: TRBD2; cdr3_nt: TGTGCCAGCAGCTTAGGGGGACTAGCAGTATACAATGAGCAGTTCTTC; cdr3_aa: CASSLGGLAVYNEQFF
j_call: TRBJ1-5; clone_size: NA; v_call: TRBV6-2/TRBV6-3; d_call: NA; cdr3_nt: TGTGCCAGCAGTACACCGGGACGAGTTAATCAGCCCCAGCATTTT; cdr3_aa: CASSTPGRVNQPQHF
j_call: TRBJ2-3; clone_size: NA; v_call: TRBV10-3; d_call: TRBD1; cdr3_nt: TGTGCCATCAAACATACCGGGACAGGGGGGATGGCAGATACGCAGTATTTT; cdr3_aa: CAIKHTGTGGMADTQYF
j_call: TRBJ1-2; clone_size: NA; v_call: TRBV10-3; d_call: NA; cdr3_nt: TGTGCCATCAGTGATTATCAGGGGAACTATGGCTACACCTTC; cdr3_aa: CAISDYQGNYGYTF
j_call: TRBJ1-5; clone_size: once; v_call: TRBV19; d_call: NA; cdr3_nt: TGTGCCAGTAGTATAGGGGAGCCCCAGCATTTT; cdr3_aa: CASSIGEPQHF
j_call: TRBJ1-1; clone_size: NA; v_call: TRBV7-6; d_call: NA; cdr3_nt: TGTGCCAGCAGCTTAGCAACGCAACCAAGCATGAACACTGAAGCTTTCTTT; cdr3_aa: CASSLATQPSMNTEAFF
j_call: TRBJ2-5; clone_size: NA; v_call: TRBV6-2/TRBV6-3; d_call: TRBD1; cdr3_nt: TGTGCCAGCAGTTTCCGGGACAGGGTGGGAGAGACCCAGTACTTC; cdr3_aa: CASSFRDRVGETQYF
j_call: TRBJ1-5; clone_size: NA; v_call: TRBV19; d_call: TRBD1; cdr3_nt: TGTGCCAGTAGTAAGCGCGCCAGGGGGTCAGGGAGCAATCAGCCCCAGCATTTT; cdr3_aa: CASSKRARGSGSNQPQHF
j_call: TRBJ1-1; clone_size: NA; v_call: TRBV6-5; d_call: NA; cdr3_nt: TGTGCCAGCAGTTTAGCGAACACTGAAGCTTTCTTT; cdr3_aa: CASSLANTEAFF
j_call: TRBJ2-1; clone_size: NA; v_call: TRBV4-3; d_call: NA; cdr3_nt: TGCGCCAGCAGCCAAGAGCCGTACAGGTCCTACAATGAGCAGTTCTTC; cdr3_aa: CASSQEPYRSYNEQFF
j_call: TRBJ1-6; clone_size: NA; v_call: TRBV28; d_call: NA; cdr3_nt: TGTGCCAGCAGCCTAGATCAGGGACATAATTCACCCCTCCACTTT; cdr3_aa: CASSLDQGHNSPLHF
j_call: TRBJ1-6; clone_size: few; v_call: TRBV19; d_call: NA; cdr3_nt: TGTGCCAGTAATCCCACAGGGATCTATAATTCACCCCTCCACTTT; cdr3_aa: CASNPTGIYNSPLHF
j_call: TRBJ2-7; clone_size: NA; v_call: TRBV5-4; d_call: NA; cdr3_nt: TGTGCCAGCAGCTTGGGACGGGCCTACTCCTACGAGCAGTACTTC; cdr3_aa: CASSLGRAYSYEQYF